The T cell receptor beta chain under discussion was sequenced for a study of cytomegalovirus exposure and HLA in healthy donors. Points from the study as a whole: V segments that were indistinguishable, TRBV6-2 and TRBV6-3 among them, were omitted from analysis.

Points on this clone: Its antigen is as yet unknown.

V lost 5 bases to trimming and J lost 7 bases, with 14 bases between them. Germline V gene lookup returns CDR1 WNHNN and CDR2 SYGVQD (reference sequence). The CDR3 consists of 13 residues. PCR amplification relied on 60 Vbeta primers (plus 13 Jbeta primers). The repertoire was sequenced with immunoSEQ multiplex PCR; TCRdb's copy has only in-frame clones and lacks some. The sample carries over 150,000 clones, roughly 70% recorded once. The genes are TRBV10-1 and TRBJ1-2, with no clear D. The sequenced sample was PBMCs. The sequence came from a woman in her thirties or forties in good health and CMV-seropositive. For the CDR3, the DNA is TGCGCCAGCAGTAATAGCCGGTCTGGTGGCTACACCTTC. It specifies CASSNSRSGGYTF.